The entry below describes one T cell receptor beta chain. This sample is part of a study of T cells expressing NK-cell markers. Germline V CDR1 and CDR2: LGHNA, YSLEER. The CDR3 is made up of 18 amino acids. For each CDR3 protein, TCRdb gives one entry from its re-call of the 5' RACE reads, without DNA. This sample contains about 450,000 distinct CDR3 sequences. The sample consisted of blood T cells: a sorted CD56 or NKG2C T cell subset, CD4+ or CD8+ T cells, or bulk PBMC T cells (not recorded which). This chain joins TRBV4-3 and TRBJ1-6. This receptor was taken from a woman aged 18-70 years in good health. The CDR3 region is CASSQDRLDFSYNSPLHF.